The 9 T cell receptor beta chains given below trace back to one sample, sequenced in a study of Ad26.COV2.S vaccination and SARS-CoV-2 variants. Libraries were prepared by immunoSEQ multiplex PCR; TCRdb keeps only in-frame clonotypes and omits some of them. The sample includes 200,000 to 250,000 clones, roughly 90% of them seen just once. Treatment meaning: some 20 received Ad26.COV2.S at low or high dose, single or two shots; five or six received placebo; per-sample allocation not given. Samples were taken on day 63 after the first vaccine or placebo injection. Sequencing was performed on peripheral blood, taken in a trial of Ad26.COV2.S vaccine versus placebo. Receptors were obtained from a person between 18 and 59 years old who received the Ad26.COV2.S COVID-19 vaccine or a placebo.

V gene TRBV4-3 combines with J gene TRBJ2-3; D remains ambiguous. Germline V gives CDR1 LGHNA, CDR2 YSLEER. V lost 0 bases and J 0 bases, leaving 7 bases between the germline ends. The CDR3 runs 15 residues. This CDR3 reads CASSQEGSSTDTQYF. CDR3 DNA sequence: TGCGCCAGCAGCCAAGAGGGGTCTAGCACAGATACGCAGTATTTT.

This clone has only a few counts. Other DNA sequences within the sample encode an identical CDR3. V and J are TRBV30 and TRBJ1-6; D remains ambiguous. Trimming left V 0 bases short and J 9 bases short, with 3 bases between. The CDR3 extends over 11 amino acids. Germline assignment: CDR1 GTSNPN and CDR2 SVGIG (reference sequence). CDR3 protein: CAWSVGSPLHF. CDR3 bases: TGTGCCTGGAGTGTAGGTTCACCCCTCCACTTT.

The chain uses TRBV30 and TRBJ2-7; tentative D call: TRBD1 (6 bases). Trimming took 8 bases from V and 2 from J, leaving 10 bases between them. Germline CDR1 is GTSNPN and CDR2 is SVGIG (reference sequence). The CDR3 contains 11 residues. The CDR3 is CALRTAYEQYF. CDR3 nucleotides: TGTGCCCTACGGACAGCCTACGAGCAGTACTTC. The full variable domain, in which reference TRBV30 and TRBJ2-7 provide the parts outside the CDR3, is SQTIHQWPATLVQPVGSPLSLECTVEGTSNPNLYWYRQAAGRGLQLLFYSVGIGQISSEVPQNLSASRPQDRQFILSSKKLLLSDSGFYLCALRTAYEQYFGPGTRLTVT.

The J gene is TRBJ1-1, the V gene TRBV19; tentatively, D is TRBD1 (6 bases). This CDR3 has 12 amino acids. V dropped 6 bases and J dropped 7 bases, with 12 bases sitting between them. From germline, CDR1 is LNHDA and CDR2 SQIVND (reference sequence). This CDR3 is CASSLDRLEAFF. CDR3 nucleotides: TGTGCCAGTAGCCTTGACAGGCTTGAAGCTTTCTTT.

V gene TRBV30 combines with J gene TRBJ1-2, with 11 nucleotides matching TRBD1. The germline V gene encodes CDR1 GTSNPN and CDR2 SVGIG (reference sequence). J lost 11 bases, V lost 2 bases, and 10 bases had no gene match. There are 14 residues in the CDR3. CDR3 sequence reads: CAWSRTGGNDPYTF. The CDR3, as DNA: TGTGCCTGGAGTCGGACAGGGGGCAACGATCCGTACACCTTC.

The chain joins TRBV19 to TRBJ2-7; D is possibly TRBD1 (6 bases). CDR1 LNHDA and CDR2 SQIVND come from the germline V gene (reference sequence). The germline V and J ends were trimmed by 0 bases and 5 bases, with 14 bases remaining between them. The CDR3 has 15 residues. DNA for the CDR3: TGTGCCAGTAGTATAGATCCATGGGGGCTCGACGAGCAGTACTTC. Translated, it gives CASSIDPWGLDEQYF.

The V gene is TRBV4-3, the J gene TRBJ2-7; weak D call: TRBD2 (7 bases). V lost 0 bases, J lost 4 bases, and 22 bases lay in between. The CDR3 has 18 residues. Germline-derived CDR1 and CDR2 are LGHNA and YSLEER. DNA for the CDR3: TGCGCCAGCAGCCAAGAGGACAGCCGCCGCGCCGGGAGGTACGAGCAGTACTTC. Amino acids: CASSQEDSRRAGRYEQYF.

J is TRBJ2-5 and V is TRBV5-1; 7 nucleotides align to TRBD1. Germline CDR1 reads SGHRS; CDR2 reads YFSETQ. The V gene end was trimmed by 4 bases and the J gene end by 1 base; junction bases not matched to a gene: 7. The CDR3 length is 15 residues. CDR3 amino acids: CASSPSDRRQETQYF. The CDR3 coding sequence is TGCGCCAGCAGCCCGTCGGACAGGCGCCAAGAGACCCAGTACTTC.

This clone was observed a single time. This sequence joins TRBV6-5 and TRBJ1-5; the D gene is possibly TRBD1 (5 bases). There are 12 residues in the CDR3. V was clipped by 6 bases and J by 10 bases, with 13 bases between them. Germline CDR1 and CDR2: MNHEY and SVGAGI. The CDR3: CASSPYGGPQHF. The CDR3, as DNA: TGTGCCAGCAGCCCCTACGGGGGACCCCAGCATTTT.